One sample yielded the 21 T cell receptor beta chains listed below, sequenced in a study of blood T cell repertoires in COVID-19. Using immunoSEQ multiplex PCR, the repertoire was profiled, and TCRdb retains in-frame clones only, with some absent. This sample has 200,000 to 300,000 clones, with 65% to 90% found just once. Sample: peripheral blood. Receptors originate from a man in his forties or fifties with COVID-19, enrolled during active disease.

The genes are TRBV2 and TRBJ1-2; 9 positions agree with TRBD1. The germline gives CDR1 SNHLY, CDR2 FYNNEI. The CDR3 has 12 amino acids. The V and J ends lost 11 bases and 4 bases, in that order; junction bases with no gene match: 5. This CDR3 reads CADRDRAYGYTF. The CDR3 bases are TGTGCCGACCGGGACAGGGCCTATGGCTACACCTTC.

The chain joins TRBV18 to TRBJ2-5, with D possibly being TRBD1 (5 bases). Trimming left V 3 bases short and J 3 bases short, with 11 bases between. The CDR3 length is 14 residues. Germline V gives CDR1 KGHSH, CDR2 LQKENI. CDR3 in amino acids: CASSPVQGKETQYF. The CDR3 nucleotides are TGTGCCAGCTCACCTGTCCAGGGAAAAGAGACCCAGTACTTC. Supplemented by reference TRBV18 and TRBJ2-5, the full variable domain reads NAGVMQNPRHLVRRRGQEARLRCSPMKGHSHVYWYRQLPEEGLKFMVYLQKENIIDESGMPKERFSAEFPKEGPSILRIQQVVRGDSAAYFCASSPVQGKETQYFGPGTRLLVL.

The chain carries TRBV30 and TRBJ1-2, with TRBD1 matching over 8 bases. V shed 2 bases and J 1 base; nucleotides not matched to a gene: 6. The CDR3 length is 15 residues. Germline V CDR1 and CDR2: GTSNPN, SVGIG (reference sequence). In DNA, the CDR3 is TGTGCCTGGAGTCGGTCAGGGGGCAGTAACTATGGCTACACCTTC. It specifies CAWSRSGGSNYGYTF.

The rearrangement joins TRBV11-2 to TRBJ2-2, with D perhaps TRBD1 (6 bases). This CDR3 comprises 16 residues. Trimming left V 5 bases short and J 0 bases short, with 13 bases between. CDR1 and CDR2 from the germline V gene are SGHAT and FQNNGV. CDR3 DNA: TGTGCCAGCAGCGGACGGGACACTACGAACACCGGGGAGCTGTTTTTT. Translated: CASSGRDTTNTGELFF. The full variable domain, its missing parts supplied by reference TRBV11-2 and TRBJ2-2, is EAGVAQSPRYKIIEKRQSVAFWCNPISGHATLYWYQQILGQGPKLLIQFQNNGVVDDSQLPKDRFSAERLKGVDSTLKIQPAKLEDSAVYLCASSGRDTTNTGELFFGEGSRLTVL.

Written as DNA, the CDR3 is TGCAGTGCTAGTAGATTGGACAGGGACCGTGGCTACACCTTC. Residues: CSASRLDRDRGYTF. The rearrangement uses TRBV20-1 and TRBJ1-2, with 8 positions matching TRBD1. The CDR3 totals 14 residues. The V segment lost 3 bases and the J segment 7 bases; nucleotides outside the gene matches: 10. From germline, CDR1 is DFQATT and CDR2 SNEGSKA (reference sequence).

This clone showed up just once. The V gene is TRBV30, the J gene TRBJ1-6, with 10 bases fitting TRBD1. J was trimmed by 9 bases and V by 4 bases; bases with no gene match: 6. Germline CDR1 is GTSNPN and CDR2 is SVGIG (reference sequence). This CDR3 is 14 amino acids long. The CDR3 region is CAWTKGTGASPLHF. DNA for the CDR3: TGTGCCTGGACCAAGGGGACAGGGGCTTCACCCCTCCACTTT.

CDR3: CASSIEQGAVGNQPQHF. CDR3 coding DNA: TGTGCCAGTAGTATAGAACAGGGGGCTGTGGGCAATCAGCCCCAGCATTTT. The V gene is TRBV19, the J gene TRBJ1-5; 9 positions agree with TRBD1. CDR3 length equals 17 residues. Germline V gene sequence: CDR1 LNHDA, CDR2 SQIVND (reference sequence). The ends lost 0 bases at V and 2 bases at J; junction bases unmatched: 5.

The V gene is TRBV7-9, the J gene TRBJ2-3; 9 nucleotides match TRBD1. J gave up 4 bases and V 5 bases, and 7 bases lay outside the gene matches. This CDR3 comprises 15 residues. Germline values: CDR1 SEHNR, CDR2 FQNEAQ (reference sequence). CDR3 in DNA: TGTGCCAGCAGCAGGGACAGGGCGAGGGCAGATACGCAGTATTTT. Translated, it gives CASSRDRARADTQYF.

This clone was seen only once. This chain joins TRBV19 and TRBJ1-6, with D unclear. The CDR3 totals 14 residues. The V and J ends lost 5 bases and 10 bases respectively, with 15 bases between them. From germline, CDR1 is LNHDA and CDR2 SQIVND (reference sequence). Here the CDR3 DNA reads TGTGCCAGTAGTGCCCCCGGGAACCTCTCACCCCTCCACTTT. This translates into CASSAPGNLSPLHF.

The rearrangement links TRBV11-2 to TRBJ2-3; 7 positions agree with TRBD2. V trimming: 6 bases; J trimming: 2 bases; junction bases outside the gene matches: 11. This CDR3 comprises 16 residues. Germline V lookup: CDR1 SGHAT, CDR2 FQNNGV. The CDR3 DNA reads TGTGCCAGCAGGGCGACTAGCCGGGGGGACACAGATACGCAGTATTTT. Translation: CASRATSRGDTDTQYF. Complete variable domain (other parts from reference TRBV11-2 and TRBJ2-3): EAGVAQSPRYKIIEKRQSVAFWCNPISGHATLYWYQQILGQGPKLLIQFQNNGVVDDSQLPKDRFSAERLKGVDSTLKIQPAKLEDSAVYLCASRATSRGDTDTQYFGPGTRLTVL.

V is TRBV2 and J is TRBJ2-5, with 11 bases that match TRBD2. V was pared by 0 bases and J by 4 bases, with 16 bases of the junction left unmatched. The CDR3 totals 20 residues. The germline CDR1 and CDR2 sequences are SNHLY and FYNNEI. CDR3 DNA sequence: TGTGCCAGCAGTGAAGCGCTTCAGGGGGTTTGGACTAGCGGGTTAGAGACCCAGTACTTC. The encoded protein is CASSEALQGVWTSGLETQYF.

The table lists this clone with a count of one. The rearrangement joins TRBV20-1 to TRBJ1-3; unclear D gene. This CDR3 spans 11 amino acids. Looked up from germline, CDR1 is DFQATT and CDR2 is SNEGSKA (reference sequence). V shed 3 bases and J shed 9 bases, with 9 bases lying between them. The CDR3 here is CSASFFGTIYF. The CDR3, as DNA: TGCAGTGCTAGTTTCTTCGGCACCATATATTTT.

The chain couples TRBV2 to TRBJ2-3, with D tentatively TRBD1 (8 bases). The CDR3 loop spans 14 amino acids. Germline V lookup: CDR1 SNHLY, CDR2 FYNNEI. The V and J ends lost 6 bases and 4 bases respectively, with 14 bases between them. CDR3 sequence (DNA): TGTGCCAGCAGAGCCACAGGGGGGGCAGATACGCAGTATTTT. It yields the protein CASRATGGADTQYF.

This chain connects TRBV6-5 to TRBJ1-5; 8 bases are a match to TRBD1. The germline V gene has CDR1 MNHEY and CDR2 SVGAGI. The CDR3 spans 14 residues. The V and J ends lost 9 bases and 7 bases, in that order; junction bases with no gene match: 11. CDR3 nucleotides: TGTGCCAGGGGAAAGACAGGGGAAGGGCAGCCCCAGCATTTT. It is translated as CARGKTGEGQPQHF.

This clone appeared once. The chain combines TRBV3-1 (or the pseudogene TRBV3-2) with TRBJ2-7; D unresolved. Germline V gene lookup returns CDR1 LGHDT and CDR2 YNNKEL (reference sequence). Trimming took off 5 bases at V and 3 bases at J, with 14 bases between the two ends. The CDR3 has 14 amino acids. The CDR3 region is CASSKLEHDYEQYF. The CDR3 DNA sequence: TGTGCCAGCAGCAAGCTGGAGCACGACTACGAGCAGTACTTC.

V is TRBV7-2 and J is TRBJ1-4; no definite D call. Germline CDR1 SGHTA, CDR2 FQGNSA. CDR3 length equals 13 residues. With 2 bases removed from V and 8 bases from J, the gap between germline ends came to 9 bases. DNA for the CDR3: TGTGCCAGCAGCTTATCAATTGGCGAAAAACTGTTTTTT. Protein product: CASSLSIGEKLFF.

The V and J genes are TRBV6-5 and TRBJ2-7, with D unresolved. V lost 4 bases and J lost 4, with 5 bases in between. Germline lookup yields CDR1 MNHEY and CDR2 SVGAGI. This CDR3 is 11 amino acids long. The CDR3 DNA is TGTGCCAGCAGTTCGGTTTACGAGCAGTACTTC. Its translation is CASSSVYEQYF.

The chain is built from TRBV21-1 and TRBJ2-5; the D segment call TRBD1 is taken from the table without a DNA check. TRBV21-1 is a known pseudogene. This CDR3 is 13 amino acids long. For the CDR3, the DNA is TGTGCCAGCAGCATGGAAATTGGGGACAGGCCGAACTTC. Translated: CASSMEIGDRPNF.

The chain carries TRBV7-9 and TRBJ2-2; a weak D match, TRBD2 (6 bases). This CDR3 spans 14 amino acids. CDR1 and CDR2 from the germline V gene are SEHNR and FQNEAQ (reference sequence). Deletions cut 7 bases from V and 4 bases from J, with 13 bases between. The CDR3, as DNA: TGTGCCAGCACCCAGGTCGGGGGCACCGGGGAGCTGTTTTTT. This translates into CASTQVGGTGELFF.

The chain couples TRBV6-5 to TRBJ2-3; D gene ambiguous. CDR1 is MNHEY and CDR2 is SVGAGI in the germline V gene. Trimming stripped 6 bases from V and 2 bases from J, with 9 bases between. The CDR3 totals 13 residues. CDR3 loop: CASRLRSTDTQYF. DNA of the CDR3: TGTGCCAGCAGACTCAGGTCCACAGATACGCAGTATTTT.

V is TRBV5-1 and J is TRBJ2-7; 13 positions agree with TRBD2. Per the germline V gene, CDR1 is SGHRS and CDR2 is YFSETQ. This CDR3 contains 17 residues. V shed 0 bases and J 2 bases; nucleotides not matched to a gene: 5. Written as DNA, the CDR3 is TGCGCCAGCAGCTTGGAGTGGACTAGCGGGGGACCCTACGAGCAGTACTTC. The encoded protein is CASSLEWTSGGPYEQYF.